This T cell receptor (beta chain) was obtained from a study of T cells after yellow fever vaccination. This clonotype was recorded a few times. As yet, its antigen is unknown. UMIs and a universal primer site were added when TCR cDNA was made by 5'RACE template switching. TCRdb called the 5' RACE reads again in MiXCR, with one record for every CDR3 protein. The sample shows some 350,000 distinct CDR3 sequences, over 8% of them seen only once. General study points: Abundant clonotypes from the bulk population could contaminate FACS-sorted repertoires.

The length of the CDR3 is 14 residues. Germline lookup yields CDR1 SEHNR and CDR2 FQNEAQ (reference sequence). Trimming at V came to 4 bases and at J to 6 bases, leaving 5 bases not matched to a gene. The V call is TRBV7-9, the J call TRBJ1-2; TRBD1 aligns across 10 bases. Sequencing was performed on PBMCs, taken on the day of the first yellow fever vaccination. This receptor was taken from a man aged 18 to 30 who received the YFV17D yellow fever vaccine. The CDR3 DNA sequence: TGTGCCAGCAGCTATTTGGGACAGGGGAATGGCTACACCTTC. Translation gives CASSYLGQGNGYTF.